This TCR beta chain was retrieved from a study of blood T cell repertoires in COVID-19. Study-level information: In each case, the material was cDNA or gDNA derived from T cells, B-cell-depleted T cells, or PBMCs.

Here immunoSEQ multiplex PCR was the method, and the copy in TCRdb shows in-frame clones only, minus some. The top ten hold approximately 4.3% of the sample, which has approximately 130,000 clones, approximately 89% seen once. Germline values: CDR1 SGHDT, CDR2 YYEEEE. Germline trimming cut 0 bases from V and 5 bases from J; bases unmatched to any gene: 6. This CDR3 comprises 16 residues. The material sequenced was peripheral blood. This rearrangement joins TRBV5-6 to TRBJ2-2, with TRBD1 matching over 8 bases. The receptor comes from a human donor in a cohort sampled during active COVID-19. The CDR3 sequence is CASSLVDRGKTGELFF. As DNA, the CDR3 is TGTGCCAGCAGCTTGGTAGACAGGGGTAAGACCGGGGAGCTGTTTTTT. The complete variable domain, with remaining parts taken from reference TRBV5-6 and TRBJ2-2, reads DAGVTQSPTHLIKTRGQQVTLRCSPKSGHDTVSWYQQALGQGPQFIFQYYEEEERQRGNFPDRFSGHQFPNYSSELNVNALLLGDSALYLCASSLVDRGKTGELFFGEGSRLTVL.